This record concerns one T cell receptor beta chain sequence. Its antigen is unknown. Together with a sample-barcoded 5' primer, a J-beta primer mix was included in a second PCR lasting about 7 to 11 cycles. Every molecule of cDNA carried a tag from a template-switch adaptor with 12 random nucleotides. TCRdb ran MiXCR on the 5' RACE reads and lists one entry per CDR3 protein. The sample has 1.5 million to 2 million distinct CDR3 sequences; roughly 49% are singletons. Each of the donors had roughly 9.1 milliliters of peripheral blood drawn into EDTA-treated Vacutainer tubes. These data originate in a study of blood T cells in healthy people across ages. Study observations and caveats: Across the age range, TCR beta diversity per million T cells fell in a roughly linear way. Estimates of diversity drawn from one million T cells were considered underestimates.

V shed 1 base and J shed 7 bases, with 17 bases lying between them. Germline assignment: CDR1 MGHRA and CDR2 YSYEKL. This CDR3 contains 16 residues. J is TRBJ2-1 and V is TRBV4-1; tentative D call: TRBD2 (6 bases). The sample consisted of blood. The clonotype was recovered from a woman in her thirties or forties in good health. CDR3 protein: CASSQAGRGPGNEQFF. The CDR3 nucleotides read TGCGCCAGCAGCCAAGCCGGGAGAGGGCCTGGGAATGAGCAGTTCTTC.